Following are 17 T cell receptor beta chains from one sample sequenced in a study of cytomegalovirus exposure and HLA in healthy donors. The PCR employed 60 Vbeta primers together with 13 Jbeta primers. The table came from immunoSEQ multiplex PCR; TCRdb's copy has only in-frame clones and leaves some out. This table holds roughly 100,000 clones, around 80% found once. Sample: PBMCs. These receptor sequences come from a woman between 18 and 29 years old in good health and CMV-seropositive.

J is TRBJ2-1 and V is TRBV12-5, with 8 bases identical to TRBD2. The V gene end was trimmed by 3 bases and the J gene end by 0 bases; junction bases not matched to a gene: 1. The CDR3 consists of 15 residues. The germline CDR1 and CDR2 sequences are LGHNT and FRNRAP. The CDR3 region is CASGLSGSSYNEQFF. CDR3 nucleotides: TGTGCTAGTGGTTTAAGCGGGAGCTCCTACAATGAGCAGTTCTTC.

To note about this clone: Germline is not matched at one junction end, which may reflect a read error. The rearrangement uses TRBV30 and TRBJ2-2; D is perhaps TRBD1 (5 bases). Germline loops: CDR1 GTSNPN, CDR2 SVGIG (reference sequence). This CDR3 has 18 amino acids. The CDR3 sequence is CAWTIRSGRASKTGELFF. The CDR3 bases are TGTGCCTGGACCATCCGGTCGGGCAGGGCATCGAAAACCGGGGAGCTGTTTTTT.

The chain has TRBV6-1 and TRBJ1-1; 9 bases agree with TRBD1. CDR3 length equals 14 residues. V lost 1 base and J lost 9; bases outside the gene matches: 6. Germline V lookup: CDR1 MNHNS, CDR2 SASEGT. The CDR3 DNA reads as TGTGCCAGCAGTGAAGTCCCGGGACAGGGAAAAGCTTTCTTT. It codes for CASSEVPGQGKAFF.

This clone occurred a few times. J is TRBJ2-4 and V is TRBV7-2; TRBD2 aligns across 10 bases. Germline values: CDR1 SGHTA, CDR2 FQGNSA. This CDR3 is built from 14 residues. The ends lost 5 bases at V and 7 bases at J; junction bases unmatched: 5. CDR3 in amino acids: CASSESGRVNIQYF. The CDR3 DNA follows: TGTGCCAGCAGCGAGAGCGGGAGGGTGAACATTCAGTACTTC.

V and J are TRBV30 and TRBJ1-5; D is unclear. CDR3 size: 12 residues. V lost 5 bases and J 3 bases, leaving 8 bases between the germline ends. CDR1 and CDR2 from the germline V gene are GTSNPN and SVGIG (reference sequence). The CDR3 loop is CAWAGYNQPQHF. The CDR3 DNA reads TGTGCCTGGGCAGGATACAATCAGCCCCAGCATTTT.

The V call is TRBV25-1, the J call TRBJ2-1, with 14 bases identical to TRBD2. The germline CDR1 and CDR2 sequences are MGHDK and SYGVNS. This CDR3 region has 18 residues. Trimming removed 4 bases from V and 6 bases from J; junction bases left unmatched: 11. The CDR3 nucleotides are TGTGCCAGCAGTGGTCTCGGGACTAGCGGGAGTAACGGCAATGAGCAGTTCTTC. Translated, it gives CASSGLGTSGSNGNEQFF. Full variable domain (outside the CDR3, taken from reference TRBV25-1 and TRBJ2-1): EADIYQTPRYLVIGTGKKITLECSQTMGHDKMYWYQQDPGMELHLIHYSYGVNSTEKGDLSSESTVSRIRTEHFPLTLESARPSHTSQYLCASSGLGTSGSNGNEQFFGPGTRLTVL.

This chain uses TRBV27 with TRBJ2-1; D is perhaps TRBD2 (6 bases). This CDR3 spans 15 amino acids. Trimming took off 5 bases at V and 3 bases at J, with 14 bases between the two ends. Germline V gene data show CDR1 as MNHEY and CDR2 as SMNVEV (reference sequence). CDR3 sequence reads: CASSLLLGGYNEQFF. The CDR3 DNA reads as TGTGCCAGCAGTCTACTACTCGGGGGCTACAATGAGCAGTTCTTC.

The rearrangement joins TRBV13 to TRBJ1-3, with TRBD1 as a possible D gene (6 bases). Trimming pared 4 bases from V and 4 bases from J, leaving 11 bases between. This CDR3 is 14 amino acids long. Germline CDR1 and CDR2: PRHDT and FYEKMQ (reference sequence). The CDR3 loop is CASSSRTDGNTIYF. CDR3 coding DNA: TGTGCCAGCAGCTCGAGGACAGACGGAAACACCATATATTTT.

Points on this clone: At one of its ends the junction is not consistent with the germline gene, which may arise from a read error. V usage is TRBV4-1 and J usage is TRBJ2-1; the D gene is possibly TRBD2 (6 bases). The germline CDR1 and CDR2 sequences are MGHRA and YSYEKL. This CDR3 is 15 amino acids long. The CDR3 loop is CASSQVSSEYSEQFF. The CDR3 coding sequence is TGCGCCAGCAGCCAAGTGTCTAGCGAGTACAGTGAGCAGTTCTTC.

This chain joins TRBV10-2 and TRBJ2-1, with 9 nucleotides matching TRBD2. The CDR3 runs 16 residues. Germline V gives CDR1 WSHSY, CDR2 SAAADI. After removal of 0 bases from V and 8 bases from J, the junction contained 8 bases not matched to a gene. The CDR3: CASSESGLAFRYEQFF. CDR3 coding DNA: TGCGCCAGCAGTGAGTCGGGACTAGCTTTTCGGTATGAGCAGTTCTTC.

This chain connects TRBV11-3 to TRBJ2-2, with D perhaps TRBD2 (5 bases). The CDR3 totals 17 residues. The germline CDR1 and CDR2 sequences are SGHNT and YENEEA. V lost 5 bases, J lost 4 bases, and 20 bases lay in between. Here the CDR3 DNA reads TGTGCCAGCAGCGCCCGGACTGCGCTTGGCGGCACCGGGGAGCTGTTTTTT. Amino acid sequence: CASSARTALGGTGELFF.

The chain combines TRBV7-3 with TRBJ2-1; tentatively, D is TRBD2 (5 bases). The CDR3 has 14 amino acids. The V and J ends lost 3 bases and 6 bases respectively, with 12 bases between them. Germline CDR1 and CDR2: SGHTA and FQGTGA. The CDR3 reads CASSLIALGNEQFF. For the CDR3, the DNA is TGTGCCAGCAGCTTGATAGCGCTTGGCAATGAGCAGTTCTTC.

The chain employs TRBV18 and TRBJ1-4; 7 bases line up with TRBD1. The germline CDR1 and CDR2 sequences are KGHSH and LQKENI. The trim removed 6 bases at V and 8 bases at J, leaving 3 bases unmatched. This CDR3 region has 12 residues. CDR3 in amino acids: CASSPDREKLFF. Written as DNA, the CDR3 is TGTGCCAGCTCCCCGGACAGGGAAAAACTGTTTTTT.

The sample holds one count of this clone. The CDR3 DNA is TGTGCCAGCAGCTTAGGCCCGGCTAGCAACACCTACGAGCAGTACTTC. Its translation: CASSLGPASNTYEQYF. This chain uses TRBV13 with TRBJ2-7; the D gene is possibly TRBD2 (5 bases). V was shortened by 0 bases and J by 2 bases, with 14 bases between the two germline ends. The CDR3 has 16 residues. Germline CDR1 PRHDT, CDR2 FYEKMQ (reference sequence).

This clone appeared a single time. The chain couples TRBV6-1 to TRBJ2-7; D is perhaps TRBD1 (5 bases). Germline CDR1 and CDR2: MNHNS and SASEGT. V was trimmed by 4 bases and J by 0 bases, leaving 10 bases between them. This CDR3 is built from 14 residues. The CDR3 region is CASSVGVGSYEQYF. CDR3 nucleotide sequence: TGTGCCAGCAGTGTAGGGGTTGGCTCCTACGAGCAGTACTTC.

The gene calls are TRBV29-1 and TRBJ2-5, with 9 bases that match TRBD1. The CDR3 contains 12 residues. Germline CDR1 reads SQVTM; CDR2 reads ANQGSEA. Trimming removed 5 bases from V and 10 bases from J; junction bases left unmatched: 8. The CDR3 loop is CSVPQGASNQYF. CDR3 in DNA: TGCAGCGTTCCACAGGGGGCAAGTAACCAGTACTTC.

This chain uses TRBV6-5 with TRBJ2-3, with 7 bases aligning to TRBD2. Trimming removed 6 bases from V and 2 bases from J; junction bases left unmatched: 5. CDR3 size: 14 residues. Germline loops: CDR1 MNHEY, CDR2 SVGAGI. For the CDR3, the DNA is TGTGCCAGCAGACCTAGCGGAACCACAGATACGCAGTATTTT. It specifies CASRPSGTTDTQYF.